This TCR beta chain was documented in a study of beta chain features in type 1 diabetes. Germline V gene lookup returns CDR1 MGHRA and CDR2 YSYEKL. The V and J ends lost 4 bases and 1 base respectively, with 9 bases between them. The CDR3 length is 14 residues. For this clone: Its antigen is not identified.

Whole-study results and caveats: TCRB CDR3s from Type 1 diabetes patients were moderately but significantly shorter in all four CD4+ subsets.

The isolated RNA, all of it, was reverse transcribed, so expressed TCRB transcripts were what got sequenced. Average reads for naive, central memory and regulatory T cell samples were roughly 3.5 million. Sequencing was performed with immunoSEQ multiplex PCR; in TCRdb, only in-frame clones are kept and a portion is missing. The sample lists hundreds of thousands of clones; 30% were seen once. The sequencing sample was made of naive CD4+ T cells from blood. The genes are TRBV4-1 and TRBJ2-3; D is unresolved. The TCR sequence derives from a young man in good health. The CDR3 coding sequence is TGCGCCAGCAGCCGAATTGGGGGCACAGATACGCAGTATTTT. Translated: CASSRIGGTDTQYF.